A selection of T cell receptor beta chains follows, all from one sample in a study of multiple sclerosis patients with progressive multifocal leukoencephalopathy. This table comes from immunoSEQ multiplex PCR, and its TCRdb copy is limited to in-frame clones, with some not included. The sample gives 25,000 to 35,000 clones, roughly 84% of which show up once; about 3.2% is in the top ten. This specimen consisted of PBMCs, obtained from a patient treated with natalizumab. The receptor source for this set is a human donor with progressive multifocal leukoencephalopathy. CDR3s include the opening cysteine and the closing phenylalanine or tryptophan. The D gene is left open where the match is weak. Not all rows give a size; the values are once, few, many and, for expanded clones, a class.

v_gene	j_gene	d_gene	abundance	CDR3nt	CDR3aa
TRBV28	TRBJ1-1	-	once	TGTGCCAGCCGCCCGGTCGGGCAATGGGCTGAAGCTTTCTTT	CASRPVGQWAEAFF
TRBV19	TRBJ2-7	-	-	TGTGCCAGTAGTAAGGATTCAGGGGGGGGCTACGAGCAGTACTTC	CASSKDSGGGYEQYF
TRBV5-1	TRBJ2-3	TRBD2	-	TGCGCCAGCAGCCTAGTCCCTCCGAGCGGGAGAGTCACAGATACGCAGTATTTT	CASSLVPPSGRVTDTQYF
TRBV7-3	TRBJ2-7	-	-	TGTGCCAGCAGCTTAACGGGAGGGGGTGGCTACGAGCAGTACTTC	CASSLTGGGGYEQYF
TRBV19	TRBJ2-6	-	-	TGTGCCAGTAGTATCCAGAACTCTGGGGCCAACGTCCTGACTTTC	CASSIQNSGANVLTF
TRBV9	TRBJ2-7	-	-	TGTGCCAGCAGCGTAGACGTCGGAACCTACGAGCAGTACTTC	CASSVDVGTYEQYF
TRBV19	TRBJ1-5	-	-	TGTGCCAGTAACGACTTGGGCCGCCAGGGGCAGCCCCAGCATTTT	CASNDLGRQGQPQHF
TRBV19	TRBJ2-7	TRBD1	once	TGTGCCAGTAGTGCCCCTGAGACAGGGCGAGGGGGCGAGCAGTACTTC	CASSAPETGRGGEQYF
TRBV28	TRBJ2-2	-	-	TGTGCCAGCAGTTTAGCAGGTCCCGGGGAGCTGTTTTTT	CASSLAGPGELFF
TRBV10-3	TRBJ2-3	-	-	TGTGCCATCAGGGAAACAGGAGATACGCAGTATTTT	CAIRETGDTQYF
TRBV7-2	TRBJ2-1	TRBD2	-	TGTGCCAGCAGCTTCCCGACTAGCGGGAGGGGGAATGAGCAGTTCTTC	CASSFPTSGRGNEQFF
TRBV18	TRBJ1-1	TRBD1	-	TGTGCCAGCTCACCCCCCGGGACAGGGTGGCGTACTGAAGCTTTCTTT	CASSPPGTGWRTEAFF
TRBV30	TRBJ1-5	-	-	TGTGCCTGGAGTGTACTGGGACCACCCGGTCAGCCCCAGCATTTT	CAWSVLGPPGQPQHF
TRBV10-3	TRBJ2-7	-	-	TGTGCCATCCGCGAACAGGGAGCGGGCGAGCAGTACTTC	CAIREQGAGEQYF
TRBV9	TRBJ1-2	-	-	TGTGCCAGCAGCGCCTCGGTGGCAGCCAACTATGGCTACACCTTC	CASSASVAANYGYTF
TRBV5-1	TRBJ1-2	-	-	TGCGCCAGCAGCTTGGGGGGCGGAGATGGCTACACCTTC	CASSLGGGDGYTF
TRBV6-1	TRBJ2-3	TRBD2	-	TGTGCCAGCAGTTTCACTAGCGGCAGCACAGATACGCAGTATTTT	CASSFTSGSTDTQYF
TRBV7-2	TRBJ1-2	-	-	TGTGCCAGCAGCGTCACAGCGATCTATGGCTACACCTTC	CASSVTAIYGYTF
TRBV2	TRBJ1-1	-	-	TGTGCCAGCAGTGAACCGGGAAGGGGGATCACTGAAGCTTTCTTT	CASSEPGRGITEAFF
TRBV7-2	TRBJ1-6	-	-	TGTGCCAGCAGCTCTGGGTGGTTCGGGGGAAATTCACCCCTCCACTTT	CASSSGWFGGNSPLHF
TRBV5-1	TRBJ1-2	TRBD1	-	TGCGCCAGCAGCCAAAAAACGGGACAGGGGATTAATGGCTACACCTTC	CASSQKTGQGINGYTF
TRBV5-5	TRBJ2-7	TRBD1	-	TGTGCCAGCAGCTTGCAGACAGGGTCCTACGAGCAGTACTTC	CASSLQTGSYEQYF
TRBV7-2	TRBJ2-1	-	-	TGTGCCAGCAGCTTTAGCCGGGTGGACGCAGGTATCAATGAGCAGTTCTTC	CASSFSRVDAGINEQFF
TRBV7-8	TRBJ1-1	-	-	TGTGCCAGCAGCTTAGTTCCTGGGCCTAACACTGAAGCTTTCTTT	CASSLVPGPNTEAFF
TRBV19	TRBJ1-2	-	-	TGTGCCAGTAGCCTCACAGGTAATGATGGCTACACCTTC	CASSLTGNDGYTF
TRBV9	TRBJ2-1	-	-	TGTGCCAGCAGCGTAGTTTCTGTGAGTGGTGAGCAGTTCTTC	CASSVVSVSGEQFF
TRBV7-2	TRBJ2-1	TRBD2	-	TGTGCCAGCAGCTTCCTTGGGGTAGCGGGGAGCTACAATGAGCAGTTCTTC	CASSFLGVAGSYNEQFF
TRBV7-2	TRBJ2-7	-	-	TGTGCCAGCAGCTTAGGGGGGCTAGACTCCTACGAGCAGTACTTC	CASSLGGLDSYEQYF
TRBV30	TRBJ1-2	-	-	TGTGCTATACGCCCGGGGGGAGGCTACACCTTC	CAIRPGGGYTF
TRBV9	TRBJ2-7	-	-	TGTGCCAGCAGCGTAGCTTCCGGGAGCGCCTACGAGCAGTACTTC	CASSVASGSAYEQYF
TRBV2	TRBJ1-2	TRBD1	-	TGTGCCAGCAGTCCCGAGACAGGGGGGGGCTATGGCTACACCTTC	CASSPETGGGYGYTF
TRBV5-6	TRBJ1-2	-	-	TGTGCCAGCAGCCCCGGACGGACTAGCTATGGCTACACCTTC	CASSPGRTSYGYTF
TRBV2	TRBJ2-3	-	few	TGTGCCAGCAGCGGACATTACGGCACAGATACGCAGTATTTT	CASSGHYGTDTQYF
TRBV6-6	TRBJ1-2	-	-	TGTGCCAGCAGTGGGGGCCGAGCAGACGGCTACACCTTC	CASSGGRADGYTF
TRBV6-1	TRBJ2-7	TRBD2	once	TGTGCCAGCAGTGAACAACCCGGGAGGGCCTACGAGCAGTACTTC	CASSEQPGRAYEQYF
TRBV28	TRBJ2-3	-	-	TGTGCCAGCAGTCCTCTCCCTCTAACATCCGATACGCAGTATTTT	CASSPLPLTSDTQYF
TRBV5-1	TRBJ2-2	TRBD1	-	TGCGCCAGCAGTTGGATACAGGGGGCGACCGGGGAGCTGTTTTTT	CASSWIQGATGELFF
TRBV6-1	TRBJ2-1	-	-	TGTGCCAGCAGTGTCAGGGCTGGGAACAATGAGCAGTTCTTC	CASSVRAGNNEQFF
TRBV7-7	TRBJ1-1	TRBD1	-	TGTGCCAGCAGCTTCGACAGGGGCTCTGAAGCTTTCTTT	CASSFDRGSEAFF
TRBV28	TRBJ2-4	TRBD2	-	TGTGCCAGCAGTTTATGGGGCGGGGGAGTAGGCATTCAGTACTTC	CASSLWGGGVGIQYF
TRBV11-2	TRBJ2-3	TRBD2	-	TGTGCCAGCAGCTTAGCAGGGCGGGGGACAGATACGCAGTATTTT	CASSLAGRGTDTQYF
TRBV7-2	TRBJ2-5	TRBD1	-	TGTGCCAGCAGCTTACAAACAGGGGGCAGGGAGACCCAGTACTTC	CASSLQTGGRETQYF
TRBV27	TRBJ2-1	TRBD2	once	TGTGCCAGCAGTTTATTTACTAGCGGGAGCTCCTACAATGAGCAGTTCTTC	CASSLFTSGSSYNEQFF
TRBV5-1	TRBJ1-1	TRBD1	once	TGCGCCAGCAGCTTAACAGGGGGGCCCCAGAACACTGAAGCTTTCTTT	CASSLTGGPQNTEAFF
TRBV5-1	TRBJ2-2	-	few	TGCGCCAGCACCAACCTCCTGGGTGACACCGGGGAGCTGTTTTTT	CASTNLLGDTGELFF
TRBV19	TRBJ1-2	TRBD1	-	TGTGCCAGTTTTCGGACCCGGACAGGGGTGGTCTATGGCTACACCTTC	CASFRTRTGVVYGYTF
TRBV11-1	TRBJ1-2	-	-	TGTGCCAGCAGCTTATCACACGATGGCTACACCTTC	CASSLSHDGYTF
TRBV6-5	TRBJ2-3	TRBD1	-	TGTGCCAGCAGTTCCACCGGGACAGGGGGCAAGTATACGCAGTATTTT	CASSSTGTGGKYTQYF
TRBV5-1	TRBJ2-1	-	-	TGCGCCAGCATTGGGGGAAGCTCCTACAATGAGCAGTTCTTC	CASIGGSSYNEQFF
TRBV18	TRBJ1-5	-	-	TGTGCCAGCTCACCAACCGGACAAACAAATCAGCCCCAGCATTTT	CASSPTGQTNQPQHF
TRBV6-5	TRBJ1-2	-	-	TGTGCCAGCAGTTACGGGGGTGGAGCAGACTACACCTTC	CASSYGGGADYTF
TRBV9	TRBJ1-1	-	-	TGTGCCAGCAGCCCTTCCTTGGGCGGGTATGAAGCTTTCTTT	CASSPSLGGYEAFF
TRBV5-1	TRBJ1-5	-	-	TGCGCCAGCAGCTCCGGGACAATTGATAGCAATCAGCCCCAGCATTTT	CASSSGTIDSNQPQHF
TRBV25-1	TRBJ2-7	-	-	TGTGCCAGCAGTGATCTGGGGGCCTACGAGCAGTACTTC	CASSDLGAYEQYF
TRBV11-2	TRBJ1-4	-	-	TGTGCCAGCAGCTTAGATGGTACAGGGCGGAAGGAAAAACTGTTTTTT	CASSLDGTGRKEKLFF
TRBV4-3	TRBJ2-1	-	-	TGCGCCAGCAGCCAAGATCCCCCTGGCGGCAGCTCCTACAATGAGCAGTTCTTC	CASSQDPPGGSSYNEQFF
TRBV28	TRBJ2-2	-	-	TGTGCCAGCAGATCCGGAAACACCGGGGAGCTGTTTTTT	CASRSGNTGELFF
TRBV28	TRBJ2-1	TRBD2	-	TGTGCCAGCAGCCGAACTAGCGGGGCCGCCGGAGAGCAGTTCTTC	CASSRTSGAAGEQFF
TRBV6-1	TRBJ1-5	-	-	TGTGCCAGCAGTGACAGGGACAATCAGCCCCAGCATTTT	CASSDRDNQPQHF